The 15 T cell receptor beta chains presented below share a single source sample, sequenced in a study of T-cell memory formation after mild COVID-19. TCRdb independently ran MiXCR on the 5' RACE reads; one entry per CDR3 protein. Seen here are a few hundred thousand distinct CDR3 sequences, approximately 15% observed once, and the top ten hold about 22%. Input material: PBMCs or a T cell subset sorted from them (not recorded which). The receptors were sampled from a man between 18 and 35 years old who had mild COVID-19 (a few samples of this study predate the infection). Cell type and time point are not known.

Only a few counts were recorded for this clonotype. V gene TRBV7-8 combines with J gene TRBJ2-5; the D gene is possibly TRBD1 (7 bases). CDR3 length: 16 amino acids. Germline V gives CDR1 SGHVS, CDR2 FQNEAQ. Trimming removed 2 bases at V and 5 bases at J, with 18 bases between. The CDR3 bases are TGTGCCAGCAGCTTACGGCGGCAGGGGGGAACCGAGACCCAGTACTTC. Translation gives CASSLRRQGGTETQYF.

This clonotype appeared a few times. V usage is TRBV6-5 and J usage is TRBJ2-2, with 12 bases identical to TRBD1. The length of the CDR3 is 17 residues. V was clipped by 2 bases and J by 3 bases; unmatched bases: 4. Germline-derived CDR1 and CDR2 are MNHEY and SVGAGI. DNA for the CDR3: TGTGCCAGCAGTTACGGGACAGGGGGCTTAGACACCGGGGAGCTGTTTTTT. It is translated as CASSYGTGGLDTGELFF.

This clonotype was observed a handful of times. The CDR3 coding sequence is TGTGCCAGCTCACCACCGGCGGAGAGGGAGCAGTTCTTC. This encodes CASSPPAEREQFF. V usage is TRBV18 and J usage is TRBJ2-1; D gene uncertain. V was cut by 0 bases and J by 10 bases, with 10 bases left in between. The CDR3 covers 13 residues. Germline CDR1 is KGHSH and CDR2 is LQKENI.

This clonotype was found many times. V and J are TRBV6-5 and TRBJ2-3; maybe TRBD1 (6 bases). CDR1 is MNHEY and CDR2 is SVGAGI in the germline V gene. This CDR3 has 15 residues. The V gene lost 4 bases and the J gene lost 5 bases, with 16 bases spanning the gap. The CDR3 bases are TGTGCCAGCAGTTCGACAGGCGGGCATGGAGATACGCAGTATTTT. It translates to CASSSTGGHGDTQYF.

This clonotype was counted ten times or more. The CDR3 region has the DNA TGTGCCAGCAGCTTATCGGGACAGGGGTACAATGAGCAGTTCTTC. Amino acid sequence: CASSLSGQGYNEQFF. This rearrangement joins TRBV7-8 to TRBJ2-1; TRBD1 matches at 10 bases. This CDR3 is 15 amino acids long. CDR1 is SGHVS, CDR2 FQNEAQ, per germline. V lost 2 bases, J lost 4 bases, and 2 bases stayed unmatched.

There are a few counts of this clonotype. This sequence joins TRBV27 and TRBJ1-1, with D perhaps TRBD1 (5 bases). With 2 bases removed from V and 6 bases from J, the gap between germline ends came to 13 bases. CDR3 length equals 14 residues. Germline CDR1 and CDR2: MNHEY and SMNVEV (reference sequence). CDR3 bases: TGTGCCAGCAGTTTACTAGGGGTCGCAGCTGAAGCTTTCTTT. It specifies CASSLLGVAAEAFF.

In this sample, this clonotype turned up a few times. This chain joins TRBV4-1 and TRBJ2-3; TRBD2 matches 12 bases. The CDR3 totals 17 residues. V shed 5 bases and J 10 bases; nucleotides not matched to a gene: 16. The germline gives CDR1 MGHRA, CDR2 YSYEKL. CDR3 in amino acids: CASSKPLAGGVLRAQYF. The CDR3 nucleotides read TGCGCCAGCAGCAAGCCACTAGCGGGGGGTGTCCTCCGGGCGCAGTATTTT.

This clonotype was observed a handful of times. This chain uses TRBV5-1 with TRBJ1-5; D uncertain. This CDR3 is 14 amino acids long. V was pared by 0 bases and J by 0 bases, with 4 bases between. Germline assignment: CDR1 SGHRS and CDR2 YFSETQ. The CDR3 is CASSLDVSNQPQHF. DNA for the CDR3: TGCGCCAGCAGCTTGGATGTTAGCAATCAGCCCCAGCATTTT.

This rearrangement joins TRBV9 to TRBJ2-3; the D is unclear. CDR3 size: 14 residues. From germline, CDR1 is SGDLS and CDR2 YYNGEE. The V end lost 0 bases, the J end lost 4 bases, and 9 bases lay between the germline ends. This chain's CDR3 is CASSVEAVSDTQYF. DNA of the CDR3: TGTGCCAGCAGCGTAGAGGCAGTATCAGATACGCAGTATTTT.

In this sample, this clonotype turned up a few times. The V and J genes are TRBV15 and TRBJ1-4; 8 bases map to TRBD1. Trimming removed 0 bases from V and 6 bases from J; junction bases left unmatched: 6. CDR1 and CDR2 from the germline V gene are LNHNV and YYDKDF (reference sequence). There are 16 residues in the CDR3. CDR3 in amino acids: CATSREPGGNDEKLFF. CDR3 DNA: TGTGCCACCAGCAGAGAACCAGGGGGCAACGATGAAAAACTGTTTTTT.

This clonotype was counted ten times or more. The DNA for the CDR3 is TGCGCCAGCAGTTCCAGGGTAGGAGAGACCCAGTACTTC. It translates to CASSSRVGETQYF. The chain is built from TRBV5-1 and TRBJ2-5; tentative D call: TRBD1 (5 bases). This CDR3 region has 13 residues. Per germline, CDR1 SGHRS and CDR2 YFSETQ. V was clipped by 5 bases and J by 4 bases, with 12 bases between them. Filled out from reference TRBV5-1 and TRBJ2-5, the complete variable domain reads KAGVTQTPRYLIKTRGQQVTLSCSPISGHRSVSWYQQTPGQGLQFLFEYFSETQRNKGNFPGRFSGRQFSNSRSEMNVSTLELGDSALYLCASSSRVGETQYFGPGTRLLVL.

This CDR3 is CASSQGDTGTNEKLFF. CDR3 nucleotide sequence: TGCGCCAGCAGCCAAGGAGACACAGGGACTAATGAAAAACTGTTTTTT. The chain employs TRBV4-3 and TRBJ1-4; a possible D gene is TRBD1 (6 bases). This CDR3 is 16 amino acids long. Germline lookup yields CDR1 LGHNA and CDR2 YSLEER. Trimming left V 1 base short and J 2 bases short, with 11 bases between.

This clonotype appeared many times. The chain recombines TRBV2 with TRBJ1-2; possible D gene TRBD1, 6 bases. The CDR3 loop spans 17 amino acids. Germline V gives CDR1 SNHLY, CDR2 FYNNEI. The V end lost 1 base, the J end lost 2 bases, and 17 bases lay between the germline ends. CDR3 nucleotide sequence: TGTGCCAGCAGTGAAGGTCCGGGGGGGGCCTACAACTATGGCTACACCTTC. Translated: CASSEGPGGAYNYGYTF.

This chain uses TRBV10-2 with TRBJ1-5; 9 positions agree with TRBD1. Germline lookup yields CDR1 WSHSY and CDR2 SAAADI. This CDR3 is 16 amino acids long. The junction had 8 bases not matched to a gene; V was cut back by 6 bases and J by 2 bases. The CDR3 spells CASRRTGDGGNQPQHF. Written as DNA, the CDR3 is TGCGCCAGCAGGCGGACAGGGGACGGGGGCAATCAGCCCCAGCATTTT.

The rearrangement joins TRBV15 to TRBJ1-2; possible D gene TRBD1, 5 bases. The CDR3 has 16 residues. V lost 0 bases and J lost 7, with 18 bases in between. Per germline, CDR1 LNHNV and CDR2 YYDKDF (reference sequence). Here the CDR3 DNA reads TGTGCCACCAGCAGAGATTTTGGGCTAAGGGGCGGTGGCTACACCTTC. Translation: CATSRDFGLRGGGYTF.